This entry describes one T cell receptor beta chain. Antigen unknown. The data derive from a study of T cell responses to AZD1222 COVID-19 vaccine. The study's findings and limits: Per reports, nearly half of all spike-specific TCRs target regions that are unmutated in variants.

Measured with immunoSEQ multiplex PCR; TCRdb has only the in-frame clones, and not every one. Here the sample spans roughly 140,000 clones, around 90% being singletons. The clonotype originates from an adult in good health. This material consisted of peripheral blood, taken on day 0 of AZD1222 vaccination.

CDR3 sequence (DNA): TGTGCCAGTAGTAATCCCAGGGGGAGAACAGATACGCAGTATTTT. Translation gives CASSNPRGRTDTQYF. The chain employs TRBV19 and TRBJ2-3; 7 bases map to TRBD1. After removal of 4 bases from V and 3 bases from J, the junction contained 7 bases not matched to a gene. This CDR3 spans 15 amino acids. Germline CDR1 LNHDA, CDR2 SQIVND (reference sequence).